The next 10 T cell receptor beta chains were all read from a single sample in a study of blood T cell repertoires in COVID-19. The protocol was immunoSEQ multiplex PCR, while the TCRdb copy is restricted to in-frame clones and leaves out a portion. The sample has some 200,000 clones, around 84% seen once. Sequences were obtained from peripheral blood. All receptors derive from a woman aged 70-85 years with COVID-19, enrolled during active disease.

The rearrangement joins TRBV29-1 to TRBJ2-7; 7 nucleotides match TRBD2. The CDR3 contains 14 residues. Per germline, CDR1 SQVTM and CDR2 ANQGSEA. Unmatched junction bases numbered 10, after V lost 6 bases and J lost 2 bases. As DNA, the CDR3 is TGCAGCGTCGCCCTCGGGGGGTCCCCCTACGAGCAGTACTTC. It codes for CSVALGGSPYEQYF.

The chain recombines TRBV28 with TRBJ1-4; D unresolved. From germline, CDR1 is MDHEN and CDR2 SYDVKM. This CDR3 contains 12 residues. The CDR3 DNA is TGTGCTGCGTTTGCAACTAATGAAAAACTGTTTTTT. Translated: CAAFATNEKLFF.

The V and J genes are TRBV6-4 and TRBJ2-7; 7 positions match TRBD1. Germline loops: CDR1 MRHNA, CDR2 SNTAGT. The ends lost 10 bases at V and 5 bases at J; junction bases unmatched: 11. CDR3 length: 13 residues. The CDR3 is CANPDRVRDEQYF. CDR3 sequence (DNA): TGTGCCAACCCTGACAGGGTCAGGGACGAGCAGTACTTC.

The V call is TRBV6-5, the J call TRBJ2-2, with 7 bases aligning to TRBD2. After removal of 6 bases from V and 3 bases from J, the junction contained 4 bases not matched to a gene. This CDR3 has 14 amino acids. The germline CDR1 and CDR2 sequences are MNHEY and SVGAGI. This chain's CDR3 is CASRREGDTGELFF. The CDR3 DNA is TGTGCCAGCAGGAGGGAGGGCGACACCGGGGAGCTGTTTTTT.

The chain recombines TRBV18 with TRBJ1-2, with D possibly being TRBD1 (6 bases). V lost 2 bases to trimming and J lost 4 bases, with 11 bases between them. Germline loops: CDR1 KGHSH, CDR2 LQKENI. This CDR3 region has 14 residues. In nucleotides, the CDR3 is TGTGCCAGCTCACCATCGGGGGGCTTCTATGGCTACACCTTC. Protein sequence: CASSPSGGFYGYTF.

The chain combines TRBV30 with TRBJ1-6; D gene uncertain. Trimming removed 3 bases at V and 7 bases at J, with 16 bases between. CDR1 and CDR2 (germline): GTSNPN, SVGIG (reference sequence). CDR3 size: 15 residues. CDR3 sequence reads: CAWSLAGSANSPLHF. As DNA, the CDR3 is TGTGCCTGGAGCCTCGCCGGGTCTGCAAATTCACCCCTCCACTTT.

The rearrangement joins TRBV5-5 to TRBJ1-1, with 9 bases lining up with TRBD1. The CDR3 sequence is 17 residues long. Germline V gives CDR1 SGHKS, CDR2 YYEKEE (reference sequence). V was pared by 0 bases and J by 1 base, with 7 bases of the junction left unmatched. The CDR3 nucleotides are TGTGCCAGCAGCTTGGGCGGACAGGGGTTTTCGAACACTGAAGCTTTCTTT. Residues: CASSLGGQGFSNTEAFF.

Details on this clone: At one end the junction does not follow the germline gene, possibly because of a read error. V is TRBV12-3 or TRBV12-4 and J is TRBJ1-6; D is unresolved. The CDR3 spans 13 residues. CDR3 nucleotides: TGTGCCAGCAGTTTAGCCCCCGGAGCGTCCCTTCACTTT. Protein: CASSLAPGASLHF.

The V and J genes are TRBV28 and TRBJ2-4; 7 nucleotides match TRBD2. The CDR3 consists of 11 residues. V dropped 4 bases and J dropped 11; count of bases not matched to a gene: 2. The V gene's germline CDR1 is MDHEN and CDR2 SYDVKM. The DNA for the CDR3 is TGTGCCAGCAGTTACCGGGAGGTTCAGTACTTC. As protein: CASSYREVQYF.

Written as DNA, the CDR3 is TGTGCTAGTGGTAAATACAGGGACACTGAAGCTTTCTTT. Translating it yields CASGKYRDTEAFF. The chain recombines TRBV12-5 with TRBJ1-1, with D perhaps matching TRBD1 (6 bases). Trimming took off 5 bases at V and 3 bases at J, with 10 bases between the two ends. The CDR3 has 13 amino acids. Germline CDR1 LGHNT, CDR2 FRNRAP. Full variable domain (outside the CDR3, taken from reference TRBV12-5 and TRBJ1-1): DARVTQTPRHKVTEMGQEVTMRCQPILGHNTVFWYRQTMMQGLELLAYFRNRAPLDDSGMPKDRFSAEMPDATLATLKIQPSEPRDSAVYFCASGKYRDTEAFFGQGTRLTVV.